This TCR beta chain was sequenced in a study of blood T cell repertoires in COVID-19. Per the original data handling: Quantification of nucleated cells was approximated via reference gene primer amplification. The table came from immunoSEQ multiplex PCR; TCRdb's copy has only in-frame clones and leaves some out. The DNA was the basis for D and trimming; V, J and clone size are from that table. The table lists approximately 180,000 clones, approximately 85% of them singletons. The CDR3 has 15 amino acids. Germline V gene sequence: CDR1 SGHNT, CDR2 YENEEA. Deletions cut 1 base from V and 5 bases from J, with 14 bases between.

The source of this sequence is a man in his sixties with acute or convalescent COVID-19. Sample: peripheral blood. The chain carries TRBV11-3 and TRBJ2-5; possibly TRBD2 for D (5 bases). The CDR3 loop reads CASSLGGVLEETQYF. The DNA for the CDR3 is TGTGCCAGCAGCTTAGGGGGAGTGCTAGAGGAGACCCAGTACTTC.